A selection of T cell receptor beta chains follows, all from one sample in a study of cytomegalovirus exposure and HLA in healthy donors. TCRdb's table, derived via immunoSEQ multiplex PCR, lists solely in-frame clones and lacks some. The repertoire includes 120,000 or so clones, approximately 80% of them detected once, and about 3.5% sits in the top ten. The sample consisted of PBMCs. The receptor set was obtained from a man aged 25 to 40 in good health and CMV-seronegative. CDR3s include the opening cysteine and the closing phenylalanine or tryptophan. A D gene is named only where the DNA matches it firmly. Clone sizes are given selectively: once, few, many, or a class where the clone is expanded.

once	TRBD2	TRBV28	TRBJ2-1	TGTGCCAGCAGTTCCCCTAGCGGGAGTAGGAATGAGCAGTTCTTC	CASSSPSGSRNEQFF
.	TRBD1	TRBV4-3	TRBJ1-2	TGCGCCAGCAGCCGCCCTGACAGGGTAGGTGGCTACACCTTC	CASSRPDRVGGYTF
.	TRBD2	TRBV19	TRBJ2-5	TGTGCCAGTAGTATAGATGGTAGCGGGGGAAGGGAGACCCAGTACTTC	CASSIDGSGGRETQYF
few	.	TRBV5-1	TRBJ1-3	TGCGCCAGCAGCTTAGGGGGCTCTGGAAACACCATATATTTT	CASSLGGSGNTIYF
once	.	TRBV30	TRBJ1-6	TGTGCCTGGAGTGTCGACAGGTCTAGCTCCTATAATTCACCCCTCCACTTT	CAWSVDRSSSYNSPLHF
few	TRBD1	TRBV19	TRBJ1-5	TGTGCCAGTAGTATAAAGGGACAGGAGTTCAATCAGCCCCAGCATTTT	CASSIKGQEFNQPQHF
.	TRBD1	TRBV5-1	TRBJ2-7	TGCGCCAGCAGCCGAGGGACAGGGCTTTTCCACGAGCAGTACTTC	CASSRGTGLFHEQYF
.	.	TRBV28	TRBJ1-4	TGTGCCAGCAGTCCACCCCCGAGTCAAAAACTGTTTTTT	CASSPPPSQKLFF
.	TRBD1	TRBV4-1	TRBJ2-7	TGCGCCAGCAGCCAAGCCCCCGACAGGGCCTACGAGCAGTACTTC	CASSQAPDRAYEQYF
once	TRBD1	TRBV5-4	TRBJ1-6	TGTGCCAGCAGCATAGACAGGGCCACGGATTCACCCCTCCACTTT	CASSIDRATDSPLHF
.	TRBD1	TRBV5-1	TRBJ1-4	TGCGCCAGCAGGTCCGGGACAGGTGGTGAAAAACTGTTTTTT	CASRSGTGGEKLFF
.	.	TRBV29-1	TRBJ1-2	TGCAGCGTTTCGCCCGCGGCCGTAGGGGCTAACTATGGCTACACCTTC	CSVSPAAVGANYGYTF
.	.	TRBV4-1	TRBJ1-1	TGCGCCAGCAGCCCGCGGGGCGTGGGCACTGAAGCTTTCTTT	CASSPRGVGTEAFF
.	.	TRBV10-2	TRBJ2-7	TGCGCCAGCAGTGGGGGAGGACAAGGCTACGAGCAGTACTTC	CASSGGGQGYEQYF
.	TRBD2	TRBV5-1	TRBJ2-3	TGCGCCACCGGACTAGCGGGGGGCACAGATACGCAGTATTTT	CATGLAGGTDTQYF
.	TRBD1	TRBV9	TRBJ2-5	TGTGCCAGCAGCGTAGAGGGACAGGGGAATCAAGAGACCCAGTACTTC	CASSVEGQGNQETQYF
few	TRBD1	TRBV5-1	TRBJ1-3	TGCGCCAGCAGCTTTACAGGGGGCGGAAACACCATATATTTT	CASSFTGGGNTIYF